This T cell receptor (beta chain) was obtained from a study of blood T cells in healthy people across ages. In its sample, this clonotype was seen a few times. No antigen is known for it. Study findings and constraints: Expanded clonotype shifts may have been confounded, as the donors had an unknown CMV status. Diversity was higher, and naive CD4+ cells more numerous, in long-lived donors than in aged donors. Diversity figures based on one million T cells were deemed too low.

Combining a sample-barcoded 5' primer with a J-beta primer mix, a second PCR ran for roughly 7 to 11 cycles. One entry per CDR3 protein results from TCRdb running MiXCR on the 5' RACE reads. The sample includes hundreds of thousands of distinct CDR3 sequences, around 26% seen only once; the top ten take roughly 17%. This CDR3 contains 14 residues. The V end lost 3 bases, the J end lost 9 bases, and 15 bases lay between the germline ends. This receptor was identified in an elderly woman in good health. The chain combines TRBV12-3 or TRBV12-4 with TRBJ1-5; TRBD1 is a possible D gene (6 bases). Specimen: blood. CDR3 residues: CASSFGGGAGPQHF. The CDR3 DNA reads as TGTGCCAGCAGTTTTGGAGGGGGAGCGGGGCCCCAGCATTTT.